Shown below are 24 T cell receptor beta chains from a single sample sequenced in a study of cytomegalovirus exposure and HLA in healthy donors. PCR amplification relied on 60 Vbeta primers (plus 13 Jbeta primers). Sequencing was performed with immunoSEQ multiplex PCR; in TCRdb, only in-frame clones are kept and a portion is missing. This sample yields 55,000 or so clones, of which about four fifths are seen a single time; approximately 1.4% belongs to the top ten. Sequencing was done on a sample of PBMCs. These receptors all come from a female donor in good health and CMV-seronegative.

The chain's CDR3 is CASSLTSRVGQPQHF. CDR3 DNA: TGTGCCAGCAGCTTAACATCCAGGGTCGGTCAGCCCCAGCATTTT. The chain links TRBV7-2 to TRBJ1-5, with D maybe TRBD1 (5 bases). CDR1 and CDR2 from the germline V gene are SGHTA and FQGNSA. This CDR3 region has 15 residues. Deletions cut 2 bases from V and 6 bases from J, with 14 bases between.

This clone has just one count. The chain carries TRBV6-6 and TRBJ2-2, with TRBD1 matching over 10 bases. CDR1 and CDR2 (germline): MNHNY, SVGAGI (reference sequence). The V gene end was trimmed by 6 bases and the J gene end by 7 bases; junction bases not matched to a gene: 5. This CDR3 region has 14 residues. CDR3 sequence reads: CASRGTGANGELFF. CDR3 DNA sequence: TGTGCCAGCAGAGGGACAGGGGCGAACGGGGAGCTGTTTTTT.

The rearrangement links TRBV10-3 to TRBJ1-4, with 9 bases that match TRBD1. The germline V gene has CDR1 ENHRY and CDR2 SYGVKD. The CDR3 has 14 residues. Trimming cost V 6 bases and J 8 bases; bases outside gene matches: 7. The CDR3 DNA is TGTGCCATCAGGCCGGGACAGGGTAACGAAAAACTGTTTTTT. Protein product: CAIRPGQGNEKLFF.

The chain couples TRBV9 to TRBJ1-2, with 9 bases identical to TRBD1. The CDR3 runs to 19 residues. Looked up from germline, CDR1 is SGDLS and CDR2 is YYNGEE. The V segment lost 3 bases and the J segment 1 base; nucleotides outside the gene matches: 16. DNA for the CDR3: TGTGCCAGCAGCGCGCACGACGGGACAGGGTACTCGAATAACTATGGCTACACCTTC. It translates to CASSAHDGTGYSNNYGYTF.

The chain joins TRBV11-3 to TRBJ2-1, with D perhaps matching TRBD1 (5 bases). V dropped 5 bases and J dropped 9 bases, with 14 bases sitting between them. Looked up from germline, CDR1 is SGHNT and CDR2 is YENEEA. This CDR3 contains 13 residues. CDR3 nucleotides: TGTGCCAGCAGCGAGCAGGGCCAAGGTGAGCAGTTCTTC. Protein: CASSEQGQGEQFF.

V and J are TRBV7-8 and TRBJ2-7; 8 bases fit TRBD2. The germline CDR1 and CDR2 sequences are SGHVS and FQNEAQ. With 5 bases clipped from V and 4 bases from J, the junction kept 4 bases outside the gene matches. This CDR3 has 13 amino acids. The DNA of the CDR3 is TGTGCCAGCAGCAAAACGGGGGGGTACGAGCAGTACTTC. Translating gives CASSKTGGYEQYF.

The rearrangement joins TRBV19 to TRBJ1-1; D is unresolved. This CDR3 has 14 residues. Trimming removed 2 bases from V and 5 bases from J, with 12 bases in between. Germline V lookup: CDR1 LNHDA, CDR2 SQIVND (reference sequence). The CDR3 nucleotides read TGTGCCAGTAGTATATCAGGACCGGGGACTGAAGCTTTCTTT. As protein: CASSISGPGTEAFF.

This chain links TRBV11-2 with TRBJ2-5; a weak D match, TRBD1 (6 bases). Trimming cost V 2 bases and J 11 bases, with 18 bases left between them. The CDR3 sequence is 14 residues long. Germline values: CDR1 SGHAT, CDR2 FQNNGV. The CDR3 here is CASSLSGVSGEQYF. The CDR3 nucleotides read TGTGCCAGCAGCTTATCAGGGGTTTCGGGTGAGCAGTACTTC.

The chain has TRBV4-2 and TRBJ2-1, with TRBD2 identical over 7 bases. The germline CDR1 and CDR2 sequences are LGHNA and YNFKEQ. V gave up 1 base and J gave up 5 bases; unmatched junction bases: 2. There are 14 residues in the CDR3. This chain's CDR3 is CASSQVRGDNEQFF. The CDR3 DNA sequence: TGTGCCAGCAGCCAAGTACGGGGGGACAATGAGCAGTTCTTC.

This chain uses TRBV12-5 with TRBJ1-1; D ambiguous. The CDR3 sequence is 13 residues long. Germline CDR1 and CDR2: LGHNT and FRNRAP. V shed 11 bases and J shed 0 bases, with 13 bases lying between them. CDR3 loop: CASSVGVNTEAFF. The CDR3 DNA reads TGTGCTTCATCGGTCGGGGTGAACACTGAAGCTTTCTTT.

The V gene is TRBV20-1, the J gene TRBJ2-1, with D unresolved. Trimming cost V 1 base and J 7 bases, with 5 bases left between them. Germline V CDR1 and CDR2: DFQATT, SNEGSKA (reference sequence). The CDR3 runs 11 residues. The CDR3 is CSARGLNEQFF. The CDR3 DNA follows: TGCAGTGCTAGAGGGCTTAATGAGCAGTTCTTC.

The V call is TRBV6-5, the J call TRBJ1-3; D unresolved. CDR3 length: 15 amino acids. Per germline, CDR1 MNHEY and CDR2 SVGAGI. V was trimmed by 2 bases and J by 0 bases, leaving 8 bases between them. CDR3 protein: CASSYAPSSGNTIYF. The CDR3 DNA sequence: TGTGCCAGCAGTTACGCACCGAGCTCTGGAAACACCATATATTTT.

The rearrangement joins TRBV28 to TRBJ2-7; 9 nucleotides match TRBD1. Looked up from germline, CDR1 is MDHEN and CDR2 is SYDVKM. This CDR3 is built from 15 residues. J gave up 1 base and V 6 bases, and 7 bases lay outside the gene matches. The CDR3 nucleotides are TGTGCCAGCAGCAGCCGTGGGACAGGGTCCTACGAGCAGTACTTC. This translates into CASSSRGTGSYEQYF.

The chain employs TRBV7-9 and TRBJ2-7; TRBD2 is a possible D gene (7 bases). Germline CDR1 reads SEHNR; CDR2 reads FQNEAQ (reference sequence). The CDR3 contains 14 residues. The germline V and J ends were trimmed by 4 bases and 2 bases, with 12 bases remaining between them. The CDR3 region is CASSSGEGTYEQYF. The CDR3 region has the DNA TGTGCCAGCAGCTCAGGGGAGGGTACCTACGAGCAGTACTTC.

The CDR3 DNA is TGCGCCACCCGCGAGGGCCCGAACACCGGGGAGCTGTTTTTT. This sequence encodes CATREGPNTGELFF. The gene calls are TRBV10-1 and TRBJ2-2, with D possibly TRBD2 on 5 matching bases. V lost 10 bases and J lost 0, with 12 bases in between. Per the germline V gene, CDR1 is WNHNN and CDR2 is SYGVQD (reference sequence). This CDR3 is 14 amino acids long.

The rearrangement links TRBV18 to TRBJ2-5, with a weak D call TRBD2 (6 bases). CDR3 length: 14 amino acids. Germline-derived CDR1 and CDR2 are KGHSH and LQKENI. Deletions cut 4 bases from V and 3 bases from J, with 12 bases between. This CDR3 is CASSQIGGEETQYF. As DNA, the CDR3 is TGTGCCAGCTCACAGATCGGAGGGGAAGAGACCCAGTACTTC.

J is TRBJ1-2 and V is TRBV27, with D possibly being TRBD1 (5 bases). Between the trimmed V and J ends, which lost 6 bases and 2 bases, there was a span of 10 bases. This CDR3 contains 13 residues. Germline values: CDR1 MNHEY, CDR2 SMNVEV (reference sequence). The CDR3 coding sequence is TGTGCCAGCAGGATCGGACAAAACTATGGCTACACCTTC. It translates to CASRIGQNYGYTF.

The genes are TRBV5-6 and TRBJ2-6; D gene unclear. This CDR3 is 16 amino acids long. Germline V gives CDR1 SGHDT, CDR2 YYEEEE. V lost 3 bases and J lost 0, with 10 bases in between. The CDR3 loop reads CASSSYSPSGANVLTF. CDR3 sequence (DNA): TGTGCCAGCAGCTCCTACAGTCCCTCTGGGGCCAACGTCCTGACTTTC.

V gene TRBV7-9 combines with J gene TRBJ2-6, with a weak D call TRBD2 (6 bases). The V gene's germline CDR1 is SEHNR and CDR2 FQNEAQ (reference sequence). This CDR3 spans 17 amino acids. V lost 1 base to trimming and J lost 0 bases, with 10 bases between them. In nucleotides, the CDR3 is TGTGCCAGCAGCTTAGGGGCGGGAAGCTCTGGGGCCAACGTCCTGACTTTC. Amino acid sequence: CASSLGAGSSGANVLTF.

The rearrangement uses TRBV25-1 and TRBJ1-5; 7 bases fit TRBD1. The CDR3 totals 14 residues. V shed 6 bases, J shed 6 bases, and the junction held 8 bases outside the gene matches. Germline CDR1 and CDR2: MGHDK and SYGVNS. CDR3 sequence: CASSKDRYGQPQHF. DNA of the CDR3: TGTGCCAGCAGCAAGGACAGGTATGGTCAGCCCCAGCATTTT.

The chain employs TRBV7-2 and TRBJ2-6; 9 positions match TRBD1. Per germline, CDR1 SGHTA and CDR2 FQGNSA. The length of the CDR3 is 18 residues. Germline trimming cut 5 bases from V and 0 bases from J; bases unmatched to any gene: 8. The CDR3 protein is CASSRPGQGPSGANVLTF. CDR3 DNA: TGTGCCAGCAGCAGACCGGGACAGGGACCCTCTGGGGCCAACGTCCTGACTTTC.

In this sample, this clone turned up a few times. J is TRBJ2-3 and V is TRBV7-2, with 10 bases identical to TRBD2. The J segment lost 1 base and the V segment lost 4 bases, leaving 5 bases of the junction unmatched. Germline V gene sequence: CDR1 SGHTA, CDR2 FQGNSA. The CDR3 is 16 residues long. The CDR3 reads CASSSLGTSGTDTQYF. CDR3 DNA sequence: TGTGCCAGCAGCTCGCTAGGGACTAGCGGCACAGATACGCAGTATTTT.

The V and J genes are TRBV6-1 and TRBJ2-6, with D hard to call. Trimming shortened V by 1 base and J by 0 bases, and 7 bases separated the two germline ends. This CDR3 has 16 residues. Germline-derived CDR1 and CDR2 are MNHNS and SASEGT. CDR3 sequence (DNA): TGTGCCAGCAGTGAAGACCCGGGCTCTGGGGCCAACGTCCTGACTTTC. It codes for CASSEDPGSGANVLTF.

This clone came up a few times. This chain joins TRBV5-4 and TRBJ2-2; 13 bases line up with TRBD2. Germline loops: CDR1 SGHNT, CDR2 YYREEE (reference sequence). The CDR3 length is 17 residues. Trimming removed 6 bases from V and 2 bases from J; junction bases left unmatched: 7. The CDR3 here is CASKKRTSGGNTGELFF. The CDR3 nucleotides are TGTGCCAGCAAGAAGCGGACTAGCGGGGGTAACACCGGGGAGCTGTTTTTT. The whole variable domain, filled in from reference TRBV5-4 and TRBJ2-2, reads ETGVTQSPTHLIKTRGQQVTLRCSSQSGHNTVSWYQQALGQGPQFIFQYYREEENGRGNFPPRFSGLQFPNYSSELNVNALELDDSALYLCASKKRTSGGNTGELFFGEGSRLTVL.